The 32 T cell receptor beta chains below were found in one sample sequenced in a study of cytomegalovirus exposure and HLA in healthy donors. The PCR used 60 Vbeta and 13 Jbeta primers. Produced via immunoSEQ multiplex PCR; TCRdb's table is partial and in-frame only. The data contain fewer than 250,000 clones, 79% of them seen just once; the ten biggest clones take up more than 0.35%. Sequencing was performed on PBMCs. The receptor set was obtained from a male donor in good health and CMV-seropositive.

J is TRBJ2-3 and V is TRBV7-3; 7 bases align to TRBD2. V trimming: 1 base; J trimming: 0 bases; junction bases outside the gene matches: 10. The CDR3 covers 18 residues. Germline loops: CDR1 SGHTA, CDR2 FQGTGA. Here the CDR3 DNA reads TGTGCCAGCAGCTTAAATTCTATCGGCGGGAGTAGCACAGATACGCAGTATTTT. This gives the protein CASSLNSIGGSSTDTQYF.

This chain uses TRBV9 with TRBJ2-7; D remains unclear. Per germline, CDR1 SGDLS and CDR2 YYNGEE. V was shortened by 0 bases and J by 5 bases, with 12 bases between the two germline ends. The CDR3 extends over 14 amino acids. The CDR3 loop is CASSVDGASHEQYF. Written as DNA, the CDR3 is TGTGCCAGCAGCGTAGACGGTGCGTCCCACGAGCAGTACTTC.

This clone has only one observation. The chain joins TRBV30 to TRBJ2-1, with unresolved D. The germline CDR1 and CDR2 sequences are GTSNPN and SVGIG (reference sequence). This CDR3 comprises 12 residues. Trimming removed 3 bases from V and 8 bases from J, with 11 bases in between. The CDR3 coding sequence is TGTGCCTGGAGGCAATCTCAGTATGAGCAGTTCTTC. It translates to CAWRQSQYEQFF.

V is TRBV5-4 and J is TRBJ2-7, with a tentative D call TRBD2 (5 bases). Trimming shortened V by 1 base and J by 7 bases, and 18 bases separated the two germline ends. The CDR3 contains 15 residues. The germline gives CDR1 SGHNT, CDR2 YYREEE (reference sequence). CDR3: CASSLLGPGMEEQYF. CDR3 DNA: TGTGCCAGCAGCTTGTTAGGACCGGGAATGGAGGAGCAGTACTTC.

The V and J genes are TRBV28 and TRBJ2-5, with 9 bases identical to TRBD2. V shed 4 bases and J 3 bases; nucleotides not matched to a gene: 6. The germline CDR1 and CDR2 sequences are MDHEN and SYDVKM. The CDR3 spans 15 residues. This CDR3 reads CASSSPGLAKETQYF. CDR3 DNA: TGTGCCAGCAGTTCCCCGGGACTAGCTAAAGAGACCCAGTACTTC.

This clone was seen a few times. This chain uses TRBV29-1 with TRBJ2-2; 7 bases fit TRBD1. From germline, CDR1 is SQVTM and CDR2 ANQGSEA. After removal of 7 bases from V and 7 bases from J, the junction contained 9 bases not matched to a gene. The CDR3 contains 13 residues. CDR3 protein: CSGSRGLGGELFF. The DNA for the CDR3 is TGCAGCGGGTCCAGGGGGTTGGGCGGGGAGCTGTTTTTT.

With regard to this clone: A read error may produce the germline difference seen at one junction end. V is TRBV5-1 and J is TRBJ2-1; the D gene is possibly TRBD1 (6 bases). The CDR3 has 11 amino acids. Germline CDR1 and CDR2: SGHRS and YFSETQ. The CDR3 DNA sequence: TGCGCCAGCAGTGGGACACGTGAGCAGCTCTTC. Translated: CASSGTREQLF.

The V call is TRBV5-4, the J call TRBJ1-1; perhaps TRBD1 as D (5 bases). Germline CDR1 is SGHNT and CDR2 is YYREEE (reference sequence). The ends were cut back, 2 bases at V and 5 bases at J, with 13 bases in the middle. The CDR3 sequence is 14 residues long. Here the CDR3 DNA reads TGTGCCAGCAGCTTTATAAGGGGTAGGACTGAAGCTTTCTTT. Amino acids: CASSFIRGRTEAFF. Looking up the rest from reference TRBV5-4 and TRBJ1-1 gives the full variable domain: ETGVTQSPTHLIKTRGQQVTLRCSSQSGHNTVSWYQQALGQGPQFIFQYYREEENGRGNFPPRFSGLQFPNYSSELNVNALELDDSALYLCASSFIRGRTEAFFGQGTRLTVV.

The chain uses TRBV6-5 and TRBJ1-2; 10 bases fit TRBD1. Germline CDR1 reads MNHEY; CDR2 reads SVGAGI. The CDR3 has 14 amino acids. After removal of 5 bases from V and 7 bases from J, the junction contained 7 bases not matched to a gene. The CDR3 DNA reads as TGTGCCAGCAGTGTCGACAGGGGGCGCTCTGGCTACACCTTC. Protein product: CASSVDRGRSGYTF.

The rearrangement uses TRBV10-3 and TRBJ1-2; D not certain. The germline V gene encodes CDR1 ENHRY and CDR2 SYGVKD. V was clipped by 5 bases and J by 3 bases, with 4 bases between them. CDR3 length: 11 amino acids. CDR3 DNA: TGTGCCATCAGTCGTGACTATGGCTACACCTTC. It codes for CAISRDYGYTF.

The CDR3 DNA is TGTGCCAGCAGCGCCGTGACTAGCGGGCGGAACGAGCAGTACTTC. Protein sequence: CASSAVTSGRNEQYF. The chain uses TRBV9 and TRBJ2-5, with TRBD2 identical over 10 bases. The DNA end is more similar to TRBJ2-7, so the J call may be wrong. The CDR3 spans 15 residues. CDR1 and CDR2 from the germline V gene are SGDLS and YYNGEE.

This chain's CDR3 is CASSFSNSPLHF. Written as DNA, the CDR3 is TGTGCCAGCAGTTTCTCTAATTCACCCCTCCACTTT. The chain recombines TRBV28 with TRBJ1-6; the D is unclear. Germline V lookup: CDR1 MDHEN, CDR2 SYDVKM. Between the trimmed V and J ends, which lost 3 bases and 6 bases, there was a span of 3 bases. The CDR3 contains 12 residues.

The chain carries TRBV2 and TRBJ1-5, with D hard to call. This CDR3 is 13 amino acids long. Per the germline V gene, CDR1 is SNHLY and CDR2 is FYNNEI. Deletions cut 4 bases from V and 5 bases from J, with 9 bases between. The CDR3 is CASSVGRDQPQHF. The CDR3 region has the DNA TGTGCCAGCAGTGTGGGTCGGGATCAGCCCCAGCATTTT.

This clone was counted a single time. The gene calls are TRBV5-4 and TRBJ2-5; D unclear. The CDR3 extends over 15 amino acids. CDR1 SGHNT and CDR2 YYREEE come from the germline V gene (reference sequence). Between the trimmed V and J ends, which lost 2 bases and 1 base, there was a span of 12 bases. The CDR3 bases are TGTGCCAGCAGCTTCCGCTATCAAATCCAAGAGACCCAGTACTTC. Its protein is CASSFRYQIQETQYF. Full variable domain (remainder filled in from reference TRBV5-4 and TRBJ2-5): ETGVTQSPTHLIKTRGQQVTLRCSSQSGHNTVSWYQQALGQGPQFIFQYYREEENGRGNFPPRFSGLQFPNYSSELNVNALELDDSALYLCASSFRYQIQETQYFGPGTRLLVL.

The chain uses TRBV7-8 and TRBJ2-7; perhaps TRBD2 as D (6 bases). The CDR3 loop spans 14 amino acids. V was shortened by 6 bases and J by 2 bases, with 14 bases between the two germline ends. The germline V gene encodes CDR1 SGHVS and CDR2 FQNEAQ. DNA for the CDR3: TGTGCCAGCAGAAGAGGCGGGACTCCCTACGAGCAGTACTTC. Protein sequence: CASRRGGTPYEQYF.

The V call is TRBV29-1, the J call TRBJ1-1, with no clear D. Germline V CDR1 and CDR2: SQVTM, ANQGSEA. V shed 8 bases and J shed 1 base, with 11 bases lying between them. This CDR3 comprises 12 residues. The CDR3 DNA sequence: TGCAGCTCTCGGGTCGAGAACACTGAAGCTTTCTTT. The encoded protein is CSSRVENTEAFF.

The V call is TRBV6-6, the J call TRBJ2-7; a weak D match, TRBD2 (5 bases). Trimming took 6 bases from V and 6 from J, leaving 12 bases between them. There are 12 residues in the CDR3. Germline CDR1 is MNHNY and CDR2 is SVGAGI (reference sequence). For the CDR3, the DNA is TGTGCCAGCAGCAACCTTCGGGGCGAGCAGTACTTC. Translation: CASSNLRGEQYF.

The J gene is TRBJ2-7, the V gene TRBV6-6; 7 bases are shared with TRBD2. Per germline, CDR1 MNHNY and CDR2 SVGAGI (reference sequence). V was clipped by 2 bases and J by 3 bases; unmatched bases: 7. This CDR3 has 15 residues. The CDR3 DNA follows: TGTGCCAGCAGTTACAGGGCTAGCGGAAACTACGAGCAGTACTTC. Its protein product is CASSYRASGNYEQYF.

This chain joins TRBV4-2 and TRBJ2-1, with 9 positions matching TRBD2. Germline trimming cut 0 bases from V and 4 bases from J; bases unmatched to any gene: 4. CDR1 is LGHNA and CDR2 is YNFKEQ in the germline V gene. The CDR3 runs 16 residues. CDR3 in amino acids: CASSQEAGGVYNEQFF. DNA of the CDR3: TGTGCCAGCAGCCAAGAGGCGGGAGGGGTATACAATGAGCAGTTCTTC.

As concerns this clone: Other nucleotide sequences in the sample specify the same CDR3. V gene TRBV18 combines with J gene TRBJ1-5; 7 bases are a match to TRBD1. There are 14 residues in the CDR3. Per germline, CDR1 KGHSH and CDR2 LQKENI. Unmatched junction bases numbered 1, after V lost 3 bases and J lost 2 bases. CDR3 region: CASSPGTGNQPQHF. For the CDR3, the DNA is TGTGCCAGCTCACCCGGGACAGGCAATCAGCCCCAGCATTTT. Based on the CDR3 plus reference TRBV18 and TRBJ1-5, the full variable domain is NAGVMQNPRHLVRRRGQEARLRCSPMKGHSHVYWYRQLPEEGLKFMVYLQKENIIDESGMPKERFSAEFPKEGPSILRIQQVVRGDSAAYFCASSPGTGNQPQHFGDGTRLSIL.

J is TRBJ2-7 and V is TRBV6-5; 7 positions match TRBD1. Looked up from germline, CDR1 is MNHEY and CDR2 is SVGAGI. Trimming cost V 4 bases and J 3 bases; bases outside gene matches: 9. The CDR3 length is 15 residues. CDR3 residues: CASSSTGLSGYEQYF. CDR3 coding DNA: TGTGCCAGCAGTTCGACAGGGCTTTCTGGCTACGAGCAGTACTTC.

J is TRBJ2-3 and V is TRBV19; tentatively, D is TRBD1 (5 bases). The ends were cut back, 1 base at V and 4 bases at J, with 6 bases in the middle. CDR3 length: 13 residues. Germline values: CDR1 LNHDA, CDR2 SQIVND (reference sequence). The CDR3 protein is CASSIVQADTQYF. CDR3 sequence (DNA): TGTGCCAGTAGTATAGTACAGGCAGATACGCAGTATTTT.

The chain links TRBV6-6 to TRBJ2-7; 7 bases align to TRBD1. Germline V CDR1 and CDR2: MNHNY, SVGAGI (reference sequence). This CDR3 has 15 residues. The ends lost 3 bases at V and 1 base at J; junction bases unmatched: 6. As DNA, the CDR3 is TGTGCCAGCAGTTATTACAGGGGCCCTTCCTACGAGCAGTACTTC. Translation: CASSYYRGPSYEQYF.

About this clone: The junction departs from the called germline gene at one end, perhaps through a read error. The chain carries TRBV7-9 and TRBJ2-1; D is ambiguous. This CDR3 is 11 amino acids long. The V gene's germline CDR1 is SEHNR and CDR2 FQNEAQ (reference sequence). DNA for the CDR3: TGTTCCAGCAGCACGGTGAACGAGCAGTTCTTC. It specifies CSSSTVNEQFF.

The V gene is TRBV6-5, the J gene TRBJ2-7; 12 bases match TRBD2. This CDR3 is 16 amino acids long. Losses at the gene ends were 0 bases for V and 4 bases for J; bases not matched to a gene: 4. The germline V gene encodes CDR1 MNHEY and CDR2 SVGAGI. The CDR3 region is CASSYSRTSGMYEQYF. The CDR3 nucleotides are TGTGCCAGCAGTTACTCGCGGACTAGCGGGATGTACGAGCAGTACTTC.

This clone was recorded a few times. The CDR3 DNA follows: TGTGCCAGCAGCGTTACAGGGGATCAGCCCCAGCATTTT. Translated: CASSVTGDQPQHF. The V and J genes are TRBV9 and TRBJ1-5; TRBD1 agrees at 7 bases. The V gene's germline CDR1 is SGDLS and CDR2 YYNGEE. Trimming took 2 bases from V and 5 from J; bases not matched to a gene: 1. The CDR3 has 13 residues.

The V call is TRBV7-9, the J call TRBJ1-2; 9 bases agree with TRBD1. This CDR3 has 13 residues. Per germline, CDR1 SEHNR and CDR2 FQNEAQ (reference sequence). The DNA for the CDR3 is TGTCTTTCAACAGGGGGCGAGCCGGGTAGTAGGACCTTC. As protein: CLSTGGEPGSRTF.

The chain joins TRBV19 to TRBJ2-1, with D perhaps TRBD2 (6 bases). Germline V gene data show CDR1 as LNHDA and CDR2 as SQIVND (reference sequence). The V gene lost 7 bases and the J gene lost 4 bases, with 17 bases spanning the gap. The CDR3 runs 15 residues. This chain's CDR3 is CASTPESGWYNEQFF. CDR3 nucleotide sequence: TGTGCCAGTACCCCGGAGAGCGGGTGGTACAATGAGCAGTTCTTC.

The chain recombines TRBV13 with TRBJ2-7; the match to TRBD2 covers 12 bases. The CDR3 is made up of 15 amino acids. Germline CDR1 reads PRHDT; CDR2 reads FYEKMQ (reference sequence). V was clipped by 3 bases and J by 1 base; unmatched bases: 1. The CDR3 DNA reads as TGTGCCAGCAGCTTCGGGACTAGCGGGTCCTACGAGCAGTACTTC. Its translation is CASSFGTSGSYEQYF.

V is TRBV9 and J is TRBJ1-1; unclear D gene. CDR1 and CDR2 from the germline V gene are SGDLS and YYNGEE. V lost 0 bases, J lost 4 bases, and 7 bases lay in between. The CDR3 contains 13 residues. CDR3 sequence reads: CASSVVTATEAFF. The CDR3 bases are TGTGCCAGCAGCGTAGTAACAGCCACTGAAGCTTTCTTT.

The rearrangement links TRBV9 to TRBJ1-3, with 10 bases matching TRBD1. Germline V gene data show CDR1 as SGDLS and CDR2 as YYNGEE. The junction had 4 bases not matched to a gene; V was cut back by 4 bases and J by 0 bases. The CDR3 covers 16 residues. The CDR3 reads CASSPTGGGSGNTIYF. Here the CDR3 DNA reads TGTGCCAGCAGCCCGACAGGGGGCGGCTCTGGAAACACCATATATTTT. Filled out from reference TRBV9 and TRBJ1-3, the complete variable domain reads DSGVTQTPKHLITATGQRVTLRCSPRSGDLSVYWYQQSLDQGLQFLIQYYNGEERAKGNILERFSAQQFPDLHSELNLSSLELGDSALYFCASSPTGGGSGNTIYFGEGSWLTVV.

In this sample, this clone turned up a few times. The V call is TRBV4-2, the J call TRBJ2-7; TRBD2 matches at 7 bases. CDR1 is LGHNA and CDR2 is YNFKEQ in the germline V gene. The V segment lost 2 bases and the J segment 4 bases; nucleotides outside the gene matches: 5. CDR3 length equals 14 residues. Written as DNA, the CDR3 is TGTGCCAGCAGCCAACGAGCGGGGAGGTACGAGCAGTACTTC. It codes for CASSQRAGRYEQYF.